What follows is one TCR beta chain and its context. This entry belongs to a study of blood T cell repertoires in COVID-19. The overall study: Sites across the United States, Italy and Spain contributed samples from acute and convalescent COVID-19. Nucleic acid was either cDNA or gDNA, and it came from T cells, B-cell-depleted T cells, or PBMCs.

Authors' processing steps: Amplification with reference gene primers provided the estimates of nucleated cell counts. Clones were read by immunoSEQ multiplex PCR, and TCRdb kept only the in-frame ones, dropping some. The V and J calls and the clone size are those of that table, but D and trimming were determined from the DNA. The sample has roughly 500,000 clones, 70% to 90% seen once. The sequence derives from a human donor in a cohort sampled during active COVID-19. The sample comprised peripheral blood.

CDR3 bases: TGTGCCAGTAGTATTCCCTCTAACGCGGGAGTAAACGAGCAGTACTTC. As protein: CASSIPSNAGVNEQYF. The chain is built from TRBV19 and TRBJ2-7, with 7 bases fitting TRBD2. The germline V gene has CDR1 LNHDA and CDR2 SQIVND (reference sequence). V shed 3 bases, J shed 5 bases, and the junction held 13 bases outside the gene matches. The CDR3 extends over 16 amino acids. The full variable domain, its missing parts supplied by reference TRBV19 and TRBJ2-7, is DGGITQSPKYLFRKEGQNVTLSCEQNLNHDAMYWYRQDPGQGLRLIYYSQIVNDFQKGDIAEGYSVSREKKESFPLTVTSAQKNPTAFYLCASSIPSNAGVNEQYFGPGTRLTVT.